The 18 T cell receptor beta chains below were found in one sample sequenced in a study of T cells and Merkel cell carcinoma outcomes. Some clones are missing from TCRdb's copy, which holds only in-frame ones; the method was immunoSEQ multiplex PCR. This sample has more than 9,500 clones; about 95% occur once, and the top ten carry about 0.95%. Material: tumor tissue from Merkel cell carcinoma. The receptors were sampled from a human donor with Merkel cell carcinoma.

The chain combines TRBV27 with TRBJ1-4; D call uncertain. The V and J ends lost 6 bases and 0 bases respectively, with 5 bases between them. The CDR3 sequence is 13 residues long. Germline V gene sequence: CDR1 MNHEY, CDR2 SMNVEV (reference sequence). CDR3 region: CASRSATNEKLFF. DNA of the CDR3: TGTGCCAGCAGGAGTGCAACTAATGAAAAACTGTTTTTT.

The rearrangement joins TRBV30 to TRBJ2-5, with 7 nucleotides matching TRBD1. Germline CDR1 and CDR2: GTSNPN and SVGIG (reference sequence). Trimming cost V 3 bases and J 1 base; bases outside gene matches: 8. CDR3 length: 15 amino acids. CDR3 sequence: CAWRQDRVGQETQYF. For the CDR3, the DNA is TGTGCCTGGAGACAAGACAGGGTGGGCCAAGAGACCCAGTACTTC.

The chain employs TRBV7-8 and TRBJ2-1, with D tentatively TRBD2 (5 bases). CDR3 length: 14 amino acids. CDR1 SGHVS and CDR2 FQNEAQ come from the germline V gene. V lost 0 bases to trimming and J lost 4 bases, with 7 bases between them. In DNA form, the CDR3 reads TGTGCCAGCAGCTTAGCGGGAGTTTACAATGAGCAGTTCTTC. It is translated as CASSLAGVYNEQFF.

For the CDR3, the DNA is TGTGCCAGCAGCCTCACCGGGTCGACAGATACGCAGTATTTT. It encodes CASSLTGSTDTQYF. The chain recombines TRBV5-5 with TRBJ2-3, with no clear D. Germline V CDR1 and CDR2: SGHKS, YYEKEE (reference sequence). CDR3 length: 14 amino acids. V was cut by 4 bases and J by 3 bases, with 12 bases left in between.

The chain links TRBV18 to TRBJ2-5; TRBD1 is a possible D gene (7 bases). There are 16 residues in the CDR3. V was clipped by 2 bases and J by 4 bases, with 17 bases between them. Germline CDR1 and CDR2: KGHSH and LQKENI. The CDR3 DNA sequence: TGTGCCAGCTCACCAGGGGGGACAGCATCGGGAGAGACCCAGTACTTC. Amino acid sequence: CASSPGGTASGETQYF.

The rearrangement links TRBV30 to TRBJ1-4; no clear D gene. Between the trimmed V and J ends, which lost 6 bases and 4 bases, there was a span of 9 bases. The germline V gene encodes CDR1 GTSNPN and CDR2 SVGIG (reference sequence). This CDR3 comprises 12 residues. The DNA of the CDR3 is TGTGCCTGTGAACAGAATAATGAAAAACTGTTTTTT. Amino acid sequence: CACEQNNEKLFF.

The chain joins TRBV30 to TRBJ2-7; tentatively, D is TRBD1 or TRBD2 (6 bases each). Germline V gene sequence: CDR1 GTSNPN, CDR2 SVGIG (reference sequence). V shed 2 bases and J shed 3 bases, with 17 bases lying between them. This CDR3 is 15 amino acids long. In DNA form, the CDR3 reads TGTGCCTGGAGTCCTCGCCGGGGGCGGAACTACGAGCAGTACTTC. This translates into CAWSPRRGRNYEQYF. The whole variable domain, remainder taken from reference TRBV30 and TRBJ2-7, is SQTIHQWPATLVQPVGSPLSLECTVEGTSNPNLYWYRQAAGRGLQLLFYSVGIGQISSEVPQNLSASRPQDRQFILSSKKLLLSDSGFYLCAWSPRRGRNYEQYFGPGTRLTVT.

The rearrangement joins TRBV5-1 to TRBJ2-7, with D unclear. This CDR3 region has 12 residues. Trimming pared 4 bases from V and 4 bases from J, leaving 9 bases between. The V gene's germline CDR1 is SGHRS and CDR2 YFSETQ. The CDR3 sequence is CASSETTYEQYF. The CDR3 DNA follows: TGCGCCAGCAGCGAGACAACTTACGAGCAGTACTTC.

The rearrangement uses TRBV5-1 and TRBJ2-7, with 7 bases that match TRBD1. Germline V gives CDR1 SGHRS, CDR2 YFSETQ. Losses at the gene ends were 6 bases for V and 5 bases for J; bases not matched to a gene: 11. The CDR3 runs to 14 residues. CDR3 sequence reads: CASTLQGVGDEQYF. CDR3 coding DNA: TGCGCCAGCACCCTGCAGGGGGTCGGGGACGAGCAGTACTTC.

V is TRBV11-3 and J is TRBJ2-3; the D is unclear. V dropped 0 bases and J dropped 0 bases, with 4 bases sitting between them. The CDR3 length is 14 residues. Germline loops: CDR1 SGHNT, CDR2 YENEEA. The CDR3 nucleotides read TGTGCCAGCAGCTTAGACCCAAGCACAGATACGCAGTATTTT. This sequence encodes CASSLDPSTDTQYF.

DNA of the CDR3: TGTGCCAGCTCACCATCTGACAGGGGAACAACCACCGGGGAGCTGTTTTTT. The encoded protein is CASSPSDRGTTTGELFF. The chain recombines TRBV18 with TRBJ2-2, with TRBD1 matching over 8 bases. Per germline, CDR1 KGHSH and CDR2 LQKENI. This CDR3 is built from 17 residues. V shed 2 bases and J 4 bases; nucleotides not matched to a gene: 9.

The chain recombines TRBV9 with TRBJ1-1; TRBD1 might be the D (5 bases). CDR1 is SGDLS, CDR2 YYNGEE, per germline. Trimming pared 0 bases from V and 6 bases from J, leaving 12 bases between. This CDR3 spans 14 amino acids. The CDR3 spells CASSVGAGVSEAFF. CDR3 bases: TGTGCCAGCAGCGTAGGCGCGGGGGTTTCTGAAGCTTTCTTT.

The chain links TRBV12-5 to TRBJ2-1, with 9 bases matching TRBD1. Germline CDR1 and CDR2: LGHNT and FRNRAP. After removal of 5 bases from V and 4 bases from J, the junction contained 6 bases not matched to a gene. The CDR3 length is 15 residues. CDR3 nucleotides: TGTGCTAGTGGTCAACAGGGGGCGCAATACAATGAGCAGTTCTTC. The encoded protein is CASGQQGAQYNEQFF.

This clone was recorded once. This chain links TRBV11-2 with TRBJ2-1; 9 bases are shared with TRBD2. Germline V lookup: CDR1 SGHAT, CDR2 FQNNGV. This CDR3 region has 15 residues. With V trimmed by 5 bases and J by 4 bases, 6 bases remained unmatched. CDR3 coding DNA: TGTGCCAGCAGCCCAGGGACTAGCCGTTACAATGAGCAGTTCTTC. Amino acid sequence: CASSPGTSRYNEQFF. Looking up the rest from reference TRBV11-2 and TRBJ2-1 gives the full variable domain: EAGVAQSPRYKIIEKRQSVAFWCNPISGHATLYWYQQILGQGPKLLIQFQNNGVVDDSQLPKDRFSAERLKGVDSTLKIQPAKLEDSAVYLCASSPGTSRYNEQFFGPGTRLTVL.

This chain links TRBV15 with TRBJ1-3; D may be TRBD1 (6 bases). The ends were cut back, 3 bases at V and 5 bases at J, with 14 bases in the middle. Germline loops: CDR1 LNHNV, CDR2 YYDKDF (reference sequence). The CDR3 loop spans 15 amino acids. The CDR3: CATSRGRGERNTIYF. In DNA, the CDR3 is TGTGCCACCAGCAGGGGTAGGGGGGAAAGAAACACCATATATTTT.

The chain is built from TRBV4-2 and TRBJ1-1, with 7 bases matching TRBD1. The CDR3 consists of 19 residues. Germline V gene data show CDR1 as LGHNA and CDR2 as YNFKEQ. The V and J ends lost 2 bases and 5 bases, in that order; junction bases with no gene match: 20. The CDR3: CASSQITGTVVSLGTEAFF. CDR3 sequence (DNA): TGTGCCAGCAGCCAAATCACCGGGACAGTTGTATCCCTGGGAACTGAAGCTTTCTTT.

This rearrangement joins TRBV5-1 to TRBJ2-1; 8 bases line up with TRBD2. The V gene's germline CDR1 is SGHRS and CDR2 YFSETQ. The CDR3 is made up of 15 amino acids. J gave up 5 bases and V 3 bases, and 7 bases lay outside the gene matches. The CDR3 sequence is CASSWAAGANNEQFF. CDR3 DNA sequence: TGCGCCAGCAGCTGGGCAGCGGGGGCCAACAATGAGCAGTTCTTC.

The rearrangement uses TRBV10-3 and TRBJ2-1; D not certain. V was cut by 0 bases and J by 10 bases, with 10 bases left in between. Germline assignment: CDR1 ENHRY and CDR2 SYGVKD. The CDR3 has 13 amino acids. Here the CDR3 reads CAISESGSIEQFF. CDR3 sequence (DNA): TGTGCCATCAGTGAGTCGGGCAGTATAGAGCAGTTCTTC.